This passage covers 4 T cell receptor beta chains from one sample sequenced in a study of blood T cell repertoires in COVID-19. The table came from immunoSEQ multiplex PCR; TCRdb's copy has only in-frame clones and leaves some out. In the table there are some 340,000 clones, 70% to 90% of which are singletons. The specimen was PBMCs or T cells enriched from blood (not recorded which). These receptors all come from a woman aged 25 to 39 who had recovered from COVID-19.

The genes are TRBV5-5 and TRBJ1-6; 9 positions match TRBD1. The CDR3 consists of 17 residues. The V gene end was trimmed by 2 bases and the J gene end by 0 bases; junction bases not matched to a gene: 3. The V gene's germline CDR1 is SGHKS and CDR2 YYEKEE (reference sequence). As DNA, the CDR3 is TGTGCCAGCAGCTTAACAGGGGGCCTCTCCTATAATTCACCCCTCCACTTT. It is translated as CASSLTGGLSYNSPLHF.

The rearrangement uses TRBV14 and TRBJ1-2; TRBD1 aligns across 7 bases. Germline trimming cut 4 bases from V and 3 bases from J; bases unmatched to any gene: 2. CDR1 SGHDN and CDR2 FVKESK come from the germline V gene. The CDR3 has 13 amino acids. The DNA for the CDR3 is TGTGCCAGCAGCCGTGACAGGGACTATGGCTACACCTTC. It encodes CASSRDRDYGYTF.

The V gene is TRBV12-3 or TRBV12-4, the J gene TRBJ1-2, with D possibly TRBD1 on 5 matching bases. The V end lost 5 bases, the J end lost 10 bases, and 14 bases lay between the germline ends. The CDR3 consists of 12 residues. CDR3 DNA sequence: TGTGCCAGCAGTCAGCAGGGTCTGGCCTACACCTTC. This translates into CASSQQGLAYTF.

The V gene is TRBV6-4, the J gene TRBJ1-2; D possibly corresponds to TRBD1 (6 bases). This CDR3 comprises 15 residues. The germline V gene has CDR1 MRHNA and CDR2 SNTAGT. V lost 6 bases and J 6 bases, leaving 20 bases between the germline ends. The DNA of the CDR3 is TGTGCCAGCAGCCTTACCCTGGACAGTTTAGATGGCTACACCTTC. Translation: CASSLTLDSLDGYTF.